Given below is one T cell receptor (beta chain) in context. What it recognizes is unknown. These data belong to a study of shared clonotypes between healthy human individuals. Study conclusions and caveats: Rarefaction showed that sequencing of sorted subsets was incomplete (despite large depth).

The data were produced by immunoSEQ multiplex PCR, yet TCRdb's version contains in-frame clones alone and is incomplete. This sample carries a few million clones, roughly 93% of them seen once, and the ten largest clones take around 1.7%. CDR3 length equals 14 residues. The V gene's germline CDR1 is MDHEN and CDR2 SYDVKM. V gave up 3 bases and J gave up 5 bases, with 14 bases separating them. Positive CCR7 selection of CD45RO-negative cells yielded the naive CD8 cells, and terminally differentiated effector memory CD45RA+ cells were excluded. The chain employs TRBV28 and TRBJ2-7; the D gene is possibly TRBD1 (5 bases). Source material: naive CD8+ T cells from PBMCs. The clonotype was recovered from a man aged 18-30 years in good health. Some clones in this sample may be carry-over from other donors' samples. The CDR3 sequence is CASSFTGIGDEQYF. Here the CDR3 DNA reads TGTGCCAGCAGTTTTACAGGAATTGGGGACGAGCAGTACTTC.